This TCR beta chain comes out of a study of human T cells and chemical hapten exposure. Study in general: Among samples, TCR yields varied mainly because of small differences in pooled library volume. General observations from the study: Sensitizing with DPC caused no change in TCRs above 1 in 1000 frequency.

Unique molecular identifiers were affixed to discrete cDNA molecules within the library. Original handling: A typical sample had some 95,000 TCRs, with roughly 23,224 to 690,600 overall. Each CDR3 protein gets one entry after TCRdb re-called the RACE reads with MiXCR. The authors' filters were not applied to this entry. The data show tens of thousands of distinct CDR3 sequences, with approximately 4.5% seen just once and under 2% held by the top ten. Time point: healthy volunteer bleed at 2 weeks. Extraction of total RNA was performed on unfractionated whole blood. This clonotype was seen at least ten times. No antigen is known for it. V was shortened by 4 bases and J by 8 bases, with 17 bases between the two germline ends. The CDR3 spans 13 residues. CDR1 is SQVTM, CDR2 ANQGSEA, per germline.

The V call is TRBV29-1, the J call TRBJ1-2, with a possible D match to TRBD1 (6 bases). This receptor was taken from a female donor in good health. Some clones in this sample may be carry-over from other donors' samples. Sequencing input: whole blood. The CDR3 DNA reads TGCAGCGTTGGCCTAAGGGGGTATGGCGGCTACACCTTC. Translating it yields CSVGLRGYGGYTF.